This TCR beta chain emerged from a study of beta chain features in type 1 diabetes. Study-level findings and limits: Sampled from patients, naive, central memory and Treg TCRB repertoires appeared more similar than those sampled from healthy donors. Shortening of TCRB CDR3s, moderate but significant, appeared in all four CD4+ subsets of Type 1 diabetes patients.

As every portion of the isolated RNA was reverse transcribed, the sequencing read expressed TCRB transcripts. Only in-frame clones appear in the TCRdb table, and some are missing; sequencing was by immunoSEQ multiplex PCR. The profile shows roughly 40,000 clones, around 49% of them singletons. In germline, CDR1 is SGDLS, CDR2 YYNGEE. Between the trimmed V and J ends, which lost 0 bases and 0 bases, there was a span of 13 bases. The length of the CDR3 is 17 residues. Via CD45RO/CCR7/CD25/CD127/CD95/CD27, cells of the CD4+ naive, central memory, regulatory and stem cell-like memory subsets were sorted. Sorting produced populations that all topped 98% purity. A remark on this clone: Its antigen is still unknown.

The TCR comes from a woman younger than 30 in good health. The genes are TRBV9 and TRBJ2-1; TRBD1 is a possible D gene (6 bases). Sequencing was performed on central memory CD4+ T cells from blood. The CDR3 region is CASSVAGQRSSYNEQFF. The CDR3 nucleotides read TGTGCCAGCAGCGTAGCTGGACAGAGAAGCTCCTACAATGAGCAGTTCTTC.